The source of this T cell receptor (beta chain) is a study of T cells in Graves' hyperthyroidism and ophthalmopathy. Study-wide findings and caveats: Blood shared most expanded thyroid clonotypes above 0.001.

This CDR3 contains 15 residues. Per germline, CDR1 DFQATT and CDR2 SNEGSKA (reference sequence). V was pared by 6 bases and J by 8 bases, with 16 bases of the junction left unmatched. Amplification targeted TCR beta CDR3 regions from RNA transcripts. The HTBI primer set was used in a first-round RT-PCR of the TCR CDR3. TCRdb used MiXCR to reprocess the multiplex PCR reads, holding one entry per CDR3 protein. This table has roughly 500,000 distinct CDR3 sequences, 15% to 20% appearing once. This clonotype appeared many times. The antigen remains undetermined. Lactation, pregnancy, other autoimmune disease or uncontrolled infection excluded patients. The PBMCs had their origin in 7.5 to 10 ml of fresh peripheral blood.

The chain carries TRBV20-1 and TRBJ2-3; 8 bases map to TRBD2. The sample was blood. This receptor was identified in a young woman with Graves' ophthalmopathy. In DNA form, the CDR3 reads TGCAGTGCCAAGACTAGCGAAAACGTGCAGGGTACGCAGTATTTT. Its protein product is CSAKTSENVQGTQYF.